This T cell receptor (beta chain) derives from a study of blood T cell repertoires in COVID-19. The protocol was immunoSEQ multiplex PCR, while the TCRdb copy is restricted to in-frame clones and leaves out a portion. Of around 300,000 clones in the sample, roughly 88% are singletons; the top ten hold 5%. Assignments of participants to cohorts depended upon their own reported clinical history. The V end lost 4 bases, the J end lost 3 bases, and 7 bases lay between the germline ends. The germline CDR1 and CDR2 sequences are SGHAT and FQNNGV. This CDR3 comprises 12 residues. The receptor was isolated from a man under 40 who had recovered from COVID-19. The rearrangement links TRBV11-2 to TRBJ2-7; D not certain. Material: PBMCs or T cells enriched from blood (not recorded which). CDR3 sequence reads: CASSYNFYEQYF. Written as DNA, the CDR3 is TGTGCCAGCAGCTACAATTTCTACGAGCAGTACTTC.